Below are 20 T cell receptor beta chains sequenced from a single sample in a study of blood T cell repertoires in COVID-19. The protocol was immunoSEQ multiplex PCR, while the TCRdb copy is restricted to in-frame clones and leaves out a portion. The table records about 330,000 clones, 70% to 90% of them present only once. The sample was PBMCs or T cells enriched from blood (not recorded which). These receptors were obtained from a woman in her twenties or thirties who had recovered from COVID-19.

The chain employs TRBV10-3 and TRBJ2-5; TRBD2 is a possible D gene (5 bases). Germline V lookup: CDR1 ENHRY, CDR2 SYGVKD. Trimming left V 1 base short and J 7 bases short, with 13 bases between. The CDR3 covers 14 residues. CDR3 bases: TGTGCCATCAGTGAGTTGGAGGAACGGGGGACCCAGTACTTC. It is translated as CAISELEERGTQYF.

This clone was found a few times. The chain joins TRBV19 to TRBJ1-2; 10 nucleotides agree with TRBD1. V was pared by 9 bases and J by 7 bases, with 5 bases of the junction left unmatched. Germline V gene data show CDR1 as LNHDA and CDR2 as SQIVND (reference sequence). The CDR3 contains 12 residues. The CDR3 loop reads CASRQGALGYTF. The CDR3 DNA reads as TGTGCCAGCAGACAGGGGGCTCTTGGCTACACCTTC.

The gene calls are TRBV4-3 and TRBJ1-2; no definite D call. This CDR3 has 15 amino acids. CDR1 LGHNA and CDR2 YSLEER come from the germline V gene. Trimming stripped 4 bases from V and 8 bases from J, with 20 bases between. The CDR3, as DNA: TGCGCCAGCAGCCCGCGGGAGGGAGGGCTAGAAGGCTACACCTTC. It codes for CASSPREGGLEGYTF.

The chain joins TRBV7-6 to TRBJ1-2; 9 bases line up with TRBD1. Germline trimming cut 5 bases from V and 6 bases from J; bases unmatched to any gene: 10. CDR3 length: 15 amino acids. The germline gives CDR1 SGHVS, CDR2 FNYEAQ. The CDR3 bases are TGTGCCAGCAGCGAAAACACAGGGGGCGCGGATGGCTACACCTTC. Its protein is CASSENTGGADGYTF. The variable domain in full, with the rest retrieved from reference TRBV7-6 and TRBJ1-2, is GAGVSQSPRYKVTKRGQDVALRCDPISGHVSLYWYRQALGQGPEFLTYFNYEAQQDKSGLPNDRFSAERPEGSISTLTIQRTEQRDSAMYRCASSENTGGADGYTFGSGTRLTVV.

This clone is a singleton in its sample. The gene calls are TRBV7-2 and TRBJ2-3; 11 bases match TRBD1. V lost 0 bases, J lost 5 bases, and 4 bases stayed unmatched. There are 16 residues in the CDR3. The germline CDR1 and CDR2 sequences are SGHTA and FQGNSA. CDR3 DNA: TGTGCCAGCAGCTTAGCATGGACAGGGGGCTTAGATACGCAGTATTTT. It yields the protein CASSLAWTGGLDTQYF.

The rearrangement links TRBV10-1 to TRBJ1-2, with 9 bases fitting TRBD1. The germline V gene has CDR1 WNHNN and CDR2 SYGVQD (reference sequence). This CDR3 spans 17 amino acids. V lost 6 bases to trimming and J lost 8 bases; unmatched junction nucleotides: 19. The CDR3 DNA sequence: TGCGCCAGCAGGGGGGGATGGGACAGGGCTGTTAGAGAGGGCTACACCTTC. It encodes CASRGGWDRAVREGYTF.

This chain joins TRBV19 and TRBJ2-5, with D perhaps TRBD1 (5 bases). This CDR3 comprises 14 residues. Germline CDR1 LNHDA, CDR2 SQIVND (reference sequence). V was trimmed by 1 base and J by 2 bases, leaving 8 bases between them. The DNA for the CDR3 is TGTGCCAGTAGTATAGGGGCAGGGCAAGAGACCCAGTACTTC. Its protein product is CASSIGAGQETQYF.

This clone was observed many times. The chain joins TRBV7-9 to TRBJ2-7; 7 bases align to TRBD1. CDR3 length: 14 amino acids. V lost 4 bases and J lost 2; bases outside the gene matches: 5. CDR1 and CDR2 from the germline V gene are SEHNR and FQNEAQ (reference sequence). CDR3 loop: CASSYGTAAYEQYF. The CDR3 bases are TGTGCCAGCAGCTACGGGACAGCAGCCTACGAGCAGTACTTC. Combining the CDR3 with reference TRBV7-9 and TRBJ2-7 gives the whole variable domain DTGVSQNPRHKITKRGQNVTFRCDPISEHNRLYWYRQTLGQGPEFLTYFQNEAQLEKSRLLSDRFSAERPKGSFSTLEIQRTEQGDSAMYLCASSYGTAAYEQYFGPGTRLTVT.

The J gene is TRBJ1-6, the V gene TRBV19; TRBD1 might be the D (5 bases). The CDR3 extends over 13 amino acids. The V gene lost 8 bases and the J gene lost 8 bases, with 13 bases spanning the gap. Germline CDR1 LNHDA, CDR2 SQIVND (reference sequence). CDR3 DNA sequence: TGTGCCAGTCCCTGCCGGGGGGATTCACCCCTCCACTTT. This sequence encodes CASPCRGDSPLHF.

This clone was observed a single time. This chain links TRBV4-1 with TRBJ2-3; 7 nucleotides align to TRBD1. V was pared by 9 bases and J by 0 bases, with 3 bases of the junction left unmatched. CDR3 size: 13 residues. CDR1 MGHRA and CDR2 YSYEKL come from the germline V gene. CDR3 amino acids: CASGQASTDTQYF. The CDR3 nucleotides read TGCGCCAGTGGACAGGCTAGCACAGATACGCAGTATTTT.

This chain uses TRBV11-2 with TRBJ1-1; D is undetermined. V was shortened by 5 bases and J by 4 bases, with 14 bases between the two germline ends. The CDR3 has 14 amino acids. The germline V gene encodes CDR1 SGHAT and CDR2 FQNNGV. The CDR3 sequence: CASSHYRRSTEAFF. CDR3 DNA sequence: TGTGCCAGCAGCCACTACCGGCGGAGCACTGAAGCTTTCTTT.

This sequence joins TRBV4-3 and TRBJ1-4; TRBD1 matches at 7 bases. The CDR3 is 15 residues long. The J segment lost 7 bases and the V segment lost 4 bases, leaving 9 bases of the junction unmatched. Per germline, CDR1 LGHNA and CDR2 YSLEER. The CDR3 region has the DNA TGCGCCAGCAGCCCGGAACAGGGGATTGGTGAAAAACTGTTTTTT. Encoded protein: CASSPEQGIGEKLFF.

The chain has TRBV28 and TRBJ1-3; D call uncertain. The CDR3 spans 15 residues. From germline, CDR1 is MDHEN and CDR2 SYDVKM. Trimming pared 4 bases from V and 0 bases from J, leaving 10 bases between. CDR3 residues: CASSSDWSSGNTIYF. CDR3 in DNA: TGTGCCAGCAGTTCCGACTGGAGCTCTGGAAACACCATATATTTT.

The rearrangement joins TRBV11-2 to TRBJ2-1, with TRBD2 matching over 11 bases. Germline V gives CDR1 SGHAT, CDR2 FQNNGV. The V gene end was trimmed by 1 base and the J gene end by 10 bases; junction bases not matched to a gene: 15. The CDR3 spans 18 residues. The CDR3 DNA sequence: TGTGCCAGCAGCTTAGTTATAGCGGGGGGGCCGGGTTTTTTCGAGCAGTTCTTC. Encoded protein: CASSLVIAGGPGFFEQFF.

CDR3 in amino acids: CASTQRTGFTEAFF. CDR3 nucleotide sequence: TGTGCCAGCACCCAAAGAACAGGTTTCACTGAAGCTTTCTTT. V gene TRBV27 combines with J gene TRBJ1-1; possible D gene TRBD1, 5 bases. The CDR3 extends over 14 amino acids. V lost 7 bases to trimming and J lost 4 bases, with 16 bases between them. Germline V gene lookup returns CDR1 MNHEY and CDR2 SMNVEV (reference sequence).

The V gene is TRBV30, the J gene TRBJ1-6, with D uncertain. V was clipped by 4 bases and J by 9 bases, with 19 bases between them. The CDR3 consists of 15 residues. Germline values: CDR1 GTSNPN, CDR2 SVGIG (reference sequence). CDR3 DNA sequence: TGTGCCTGGAATAAGATGGAAGGAACGGGTTCACCCCTCCACTTT. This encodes CAWNKMEGTGSPLHF.

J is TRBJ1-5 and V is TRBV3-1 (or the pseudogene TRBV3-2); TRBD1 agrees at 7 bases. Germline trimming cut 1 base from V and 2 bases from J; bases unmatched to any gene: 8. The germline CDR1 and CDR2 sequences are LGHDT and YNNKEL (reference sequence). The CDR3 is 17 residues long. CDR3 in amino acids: CASSQGYRGSGNQPQHF. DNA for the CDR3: TGTGCCAGCAGCCAAGGTTACAGGGGATCGGGCAATCAGCCCCAGCATTTT.

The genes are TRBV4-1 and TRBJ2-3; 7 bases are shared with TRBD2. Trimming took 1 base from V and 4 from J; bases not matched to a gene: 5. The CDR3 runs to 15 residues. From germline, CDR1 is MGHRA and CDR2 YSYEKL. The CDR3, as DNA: TGCGCCAGCAGCCAAGCAGGCCTAGCGGCAGATACGCAGTATTTT. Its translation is CASSQAGLAADTQYF.

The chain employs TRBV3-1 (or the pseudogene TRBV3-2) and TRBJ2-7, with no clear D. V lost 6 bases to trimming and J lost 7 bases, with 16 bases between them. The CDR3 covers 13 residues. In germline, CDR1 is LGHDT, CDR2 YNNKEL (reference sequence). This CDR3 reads CASSRVNLDEQYF. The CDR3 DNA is TGTGCCAGCAGTCGAGTAAATCTAGATGAGCAGTACTTC.

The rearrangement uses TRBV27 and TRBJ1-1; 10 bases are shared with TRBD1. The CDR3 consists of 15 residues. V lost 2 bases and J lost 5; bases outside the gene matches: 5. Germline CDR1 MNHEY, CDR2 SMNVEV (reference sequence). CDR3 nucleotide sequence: TGTGCCAGCAGTTTAGGGGGACAGGGGTGGACTGAAGCTTTCTTT. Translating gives CASSLGGQGWTEAFF.